This TCR beta chain is drawn from a study of CXCR3-negative and CXCR3-positive naive CD8 T cells. With UMI labels, 5' RACE was used to prepare the TRB cDNA libraries. No DNA is given; TCRdb re-called the 5' RACE reads and lists each CDR3 protein once. This sample's clone table lists about 80,000 distinct CDR3 sequences. The CDR3 consists of 17 residues. Germline V gene sequence: CDR1 MDHEN, CDR2 SYDVKM. The sample taken for sequencing was naive CXCR3- CD8+ T cells from blood. Subset defined: CD45RO-CCR7+CD27+CD95- naive CD8+ T cells lacking CXCR3 (TNR3-). This TCR came from a human donor in good health. Some clones in this sample may be carry-over from other donors' samples. This chain connects TRBV28 to TRBJ2-2; no DNA is available, so the TRBD2 call from TCRdb remains unchecked. The CDR3 is CASRQIGAGEWTGELFF. The whole variable domain, filled in from reference TRBV28 and TRBJ2-2, reads DVKVTQSSRYLVKRTGEKVFLECVQDMDHENMFWYRQDPGLGLRLIYFSYDVKMKEKGDIPEGYSVSREKKERFSLILESASTNQTSMYLCASRQIGAGEWTGELFFGEGSRLTVL.